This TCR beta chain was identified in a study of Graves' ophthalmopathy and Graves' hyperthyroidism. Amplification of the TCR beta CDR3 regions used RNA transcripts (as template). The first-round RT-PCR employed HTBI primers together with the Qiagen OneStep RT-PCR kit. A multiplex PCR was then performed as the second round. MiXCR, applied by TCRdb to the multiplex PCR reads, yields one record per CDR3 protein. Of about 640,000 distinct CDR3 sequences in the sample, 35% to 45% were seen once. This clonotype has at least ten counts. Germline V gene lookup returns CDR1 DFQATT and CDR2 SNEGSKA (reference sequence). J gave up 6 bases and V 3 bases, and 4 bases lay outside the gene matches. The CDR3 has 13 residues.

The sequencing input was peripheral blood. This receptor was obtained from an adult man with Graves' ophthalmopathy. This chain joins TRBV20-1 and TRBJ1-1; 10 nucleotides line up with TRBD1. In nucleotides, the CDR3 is TGCAGTGCTAGCCCGGGACAGGGGTCTGAAGCTTTCTTT. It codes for CSASPGQGSEAFF.